The 20 T cell receptor beta chains in this list originate from one sample, sequenced in a study of read filtering for tumor transcriptome and immune sequencing. Molecular barcoded adaptors covering alpha/delta and beta/gamma chains were used on roughly 400 ng RNA. TCRdb independently ran MiXCR on the reads; one entry per CDR3 protein. The sample consists of 45,000 to 55,000 distinct CDR3 sequences, less than 20% of them appearing once. Material for sequencing was a population of CD138-negative cells sorted from bone marrow. All receptors derive from a donor at least 40 years old with multiple myeloma.

Remarks on this clonotype: One base away lies a much larger clone, so this may be a sequencing read error. The V gene is TRBV20-1, the J gene TRBJ2-3; TRBD2 might be the D (5 bases). Germline V lookup: CDR1 DFQATT, CDR2 SNEGSKA (reference sequence). The V end was cut by 6 bases, the J end by 4 bases, with 11 bases between. This CDR3 is built from 12 residues. The CDR3 here is CSADYNSDTQYF. In DNA, the CDR3 is TGCAGTGCAGACTATAACTCAGATACGCAGTATTTT.

This clonotype was observed a handful of times. The chain couples TRBV30 to TRBJ2-7; D unresolved. CDR3 length equals 11 residues. Germline values: CDR1 GTSNPN, CDR2 SVGIG (reference sequence). With 0 bases removed from V and 3 bases from J, the gap between germline ends came to 3 bases. CDR3 sequence reads: CAWSVLYEQYF. In DNA, the CDR3 is TGTGCCTGGAGTGTACTCTACGAGCAGTACTTC.

This clonotype occurred many times. This chain joins TRBV20-1 and TRBJ2-3, with TRBD2 matching over 11 bases. In germline, CDR1 is DFQATT, CDR2 SNEGSKA (reference sequence). V lost 3 bases, J lost 4 bases, and 3 bases stayed unmatched. The CDR3 is 14 residues long. CDR3 sequence reads: CSARLSGRADTQYF. The CDR3 DNA reads TGCAGTGCTAGGCTTAGCGGGAGGGCAGATACGCAGTATTTT.

This clonotype was seen many times. The chain combines TRBV12-3 or TRBV12-4 with TRBJ2-7; 8 bases fit TRBD2. This CDR3 has 15 amino acids. Unmatched junction bases numbered 17, after V lost 9 bases and J lost 7 bases. CDR3 amino acids: CASSSSGAGAGEQYF. DNA for the CDR3: TGTGCCAGTAGCTCCAGCGGAGCGGGAGCTGGGGAGCAGTACTTC.

Of note for this clonotype: With a much larger clone just one base away, this may be a read error. Since the CDR3 does not end with the conserved phenylalanine or tryptophan, this likely comes from a read error. The genes are TRBV20-1 and TRBJ2-1; either TRBD1 or TRBD2 may fit D (5 bases each). V was trimmed by 7 bases and J by 6 bases, leaving 16 bases between them. The CDR3 contains 13 residues. Germline V gene sequence: CDR1 DFQATT, CDR2 SNEGSKA (reference sequence). DNA of the CDR3: TGCAGTGTTCCGCCCGGGACGACCAATGAGCAGTTCCTC. It specifies CSVPPGTTNEQFL.

At least ten counts were recorded for this clonotype. The rearrangement joins TRBV5-1 to TRBJ2-1, with TRBD1 matching over 12 bases. This CDR3 is 17 amino acids long. Germline-derived CDR1 and CDR2 are SGHRS and YFSETQ. Trimming removed 5 bases from V and 7 bases from J; junction bases left unmatched: 13. This chain's CDR3 is CASRQFPGQGAGNEQFF. For the CDR3, the DNA is TGCGCCAGCAGACAATTCCCGGGACAGGGGGCGGGTAATGAGCAGTTCTTC.

The sample holds a few counts of this clonotype. The chain recombines TRBV20-1 with TRBJ2-1; D is ambiguous. The V end lost 6 bases, the J end lost 9 bases, and 24 bases lay between the germline ends. The CDR3 length is 15 residues. The germline V gene encodes CDR1 DFQATT and CDR2 SNEGSKA (reference sequence). This CDR3 is CSAPDRRIPHGEQFF. CDR3 sequence (DNA): TGCAGTGCCCCTGACCGTAGGATCCCGCACGGTGAGCAGTTCTTC.

Many counts were recorded for this clonotype. V gene TRBV5-1 combines with J gene TRBJ2-1; tentatively, D is TRBD1 (5 bases). Trimming removed 1 base from V and 5 bases from J, with 10 bases in between. This CDR3 is built from 14 residues. Germline assignment: CDR1 SGHRS and CDR2 YFSETQ. The CDR3 region is CASSLNRNHNEQFF. CDR3 bases: TGCGCCAGCAGCTTGAACAGGAATCACAATGAGCAGTTCTTC.

This clonotype has a count of ten or more. The rearrangement uses TRBV29-1 and TRBJ2-5, with a possible D match to TRBD2 (5 bases). The CDR3 is 12 amino acids. CDR1 and CDR2 from the germline V gene are SQVTM and ANQGSEA. The V gene lost 6 bases and the J gene lost 4 bases, with 12 bases spanning the gap. CDR3 region: CSVGVRGETQYF. DNA of the CDR3: TGCAGCGTCGGGGTGAGAGGAGAGACCCAGTACTTC.

The CDR3 reads CAWSSSGGDAKNIQYF. The CDR3 DNA reads TGTGCCTGGAGTTCTAGCGGGGGTGACGCCAAAAACATTCAGTACTTC. The V call is TRBV30, the J call TRBJ2-4; TRBD2 aligns across 10 bases. The ends lost 2 bases at V and 1 base at J; junction bases unmatched: 5. This CDR3 spans 16 amino acids. The germline V gene encodes CDR1 GTSNPN and CDR2 SVGIG (reference sequence).

This clonotype came up many times. The CDR3 DNA sequence: TGTGCCAGCAGCTTATTCCAGGAAGAGACCCAGTACTTC. Protein product: CASSLFQEETQYF. The chain links TRBV11-2 to TRBJ2-5; D not certain. Trimming removed 2 bases from V and 3 bases from J, with 7 bases in between. Germline V CDR1 and CDR2: SGHAT, FQNNGV. The CDR3 runs 13 residues.

The sample holds a few counts of this clonotype. The chain carries TRBV5-1 and TRBJ2-5; maybe TRBD1 (5 bases). V gave up 0 bases and J gave up 5 bases, with 11 bases separating them. The CDR3 spans 14 residues. Germline CDR1 and CDR2: SGHRS and YFSETQ. CDR3 protein: CASSLGGQAETQYF. The CDR3 DNA follows: TGCGCCAGCAGCTTGGGGGGCCAGGCGGAGACCCAGTACTTC. Using reference TRBV5-1 and TRBJ2-5 for the parts outside the CDR3, the full variable domain is KAGVTQTPRYLIKTRGQQVTLSCSPISGHRSVSWYQQTPGQGLQFLFEYFSETQRNKGNFPGRFSGRQFSNSRSEMNVSTLELGDSALYLCASSLGGQAETQYFGPGTRLLVL.

Turning to this clonotype: This could be a read error, since a much larger clone is one nucleotide away. The CDR3 ends on some other residue instead of the conserved phenylalanine or tryptophan, so this is likely a read error. The V gene is TRBV30, the J gene TRBJ1-1, with a possible D match to TRBD1 (5 bases). Germline CDR1 is GTSNPN and CDR2 is SVGIG (reference sequence). V lost 8 bases, J lost 1 base, and 14 bases lay in between. The CDR3 runs to 13 residues. The CDR3 DNA reads as TGTGCCCGGGGGGTAGGGGCGAACACTGAAGCTTTCCTT. This sequence encodes CARGVGANTEAFL.

This clonotype was seen repeatedly, ten times or more. The J gene is TRBJ2-5, the V gene TRBV7-2; tentatively, D is TRBD2 (6 bases). V was clipped by 5 bases and J by 5 bases, with 18 bases between them. The CDR3 is 15 residues long. Germline V CDR1 and CDR2: SGHTA, FQGNSA. The CDR3 loop is CASSTAGSPLETQYF. The CDR3 DNA follows: TGTGCCAGCAGCACAGCGGGCTCCCCGCTGGAGACCCAGTACTTC.

The chain is built from TRBV19 and TRBJ2-5, with a weak D call TRBD2 (6 bases). The V end lost 0 bases, the J end lost 5 bases, and 10 bases lay between the germline ends. The germline V gene encodes CDR1 LNHDA and CDR2 SQIVND (reference sequence). The CDR3 extends over 14 amino acids. CDR3 DNA: TGTGCCAGTAGTATAGATGCGGGGTCCGAGACCCAGTACTTC. Amino acid sequence: CASSIDAGSETQYF.

This clonotype was counted ten times or more. The CDR3 spells CASSKGQTYQETQYF. For the CDR3, the DNA is TGTGCCAGCAGCAAGGGACAGACGTACCAAGAGACCCAGTACTTC. The chain combines TRBV14 with TRBJ2-5; 7 bases align to TRBD1. The CDR3 length is 15 residues. Germline values: CDR1 SGHDN, CDR2 FVKESK. The V and J ends lost 5 bases and 0 bases, in that order; junction bases with no gene match: 6.

The V gene is TRBV7-9, the J gene TRBJ2-6; D remains ambiguous. The CDR3 contains 16 residues. V was clipped by 6 bases and J by 6 bases, with 18 bases between them. Per the germline V gene, CDR1 is SEHNR and CDR2 is FQNEAQ (reference sequence). The CDR3, as DNA: TGTGCCAGCAGTTTTTCCCGAGTCGGTGCGGCCAACGTCCTGACTTTC. Protein sequence: CASSFSRVGAANVLTF.

This clonotype was detected ten times or more. V usage is TRBV6-9 and J usage is TRBJ1-4; D not certain. The V gene's germline CDR1 is MNHGY and CDR2 SVAAGI. The CDR3 contains 17 residues. V dropped 10 bases and J dropped 0 bases, with 21 bases sitting between them. In nucleotides, the CDR3 is TGTGCCACCAGGCCCTCCCTTTCTATTTCAACTAATGAAAAACTGTTTTTT. Its translation: CATRPSLSISTNEKLFF.

This clonotype was seen ten or more times. V is TRBV7-2 and J is TRBJ2-5, with 9 bases aligning to TRBD2. This CDR3 region has 16 residues. The germline CDR1 and CDR2 sequences are SGHTA and FQGNSA. J lost 1 base, V lost 2 bases, and 5 bases had no gene match. The CDR3, as DNA: TGTGCCAGCAGCTTAATGGCTAGCGGGGTCCAAGAGACCCAGTACTTC. Translated: CASSLMASGVQETQYF. Combining the CDR3 with reference TRBV7-2 and TRBJ2-5 gives the whole variable domain GAGVSQSPSNKVTEKGKDVELRCDPISGHTALYWYRQSLGQGLEFLIYFQGNSAPDKSGLPSDRFSAERTGGSVSTLTIQRTQQEDSAVYLCASSLMASGVQETQYFGPGTRLLVL.

For this clonotype: A clone one base away is much larger, so this may be a read error. Since no conserved phenylalanine or tryptophan closes the CDR3, a read error is the likely cause. The chain combines TRBV6-1 with TRBJ1-1, with D possibly TRBD1 on 5 matching bases. Deletions cut 5 bases from V and 5 bases from J, with 9 bases between. This CDR3 has 12 amino acids. Germline V lookup: CDR1 MNHNS, CDR2 SASEGT. The CDR3 DNA reads TGTGCCAGCAGTACCCGACAGACTGAAGCTTTCCTT. Translation gives CASSTRQTEAFL.